The rows below give T cell receptor beta chains drawn from one sample of a study of T cell responses to AZD1222 COVID-19 vaccine. Assay: immunoSEQ multiplex PCR; the TCRdb copy retains only in-frame clones and omits some. The table has fewer than 300,000 clones, over 90% seen once; the top ten hold roughly 0.6%. The source material was peripheral blood, sampled on day 0 of AZD1222 vaccination. The receptors were gathered from an adult in good health. CDR3s include the opening cysteine and the closing phenylalanine or tryptophan. A D gene is named only where the DNA matches it firmly. Where a row states a size, it is once, few, many or the class of an expanded clone; other rows omit it.

D: .; size: .; V: TRBV6-5; J: TRBJ1-5; CDR3: CASSPPGQPQHF; DNA: TGTGCCAGCAGCCCGCCGGGACAGCCCCAGCATTTT
D: .; size: .; V: TRBV11-2; J: TRBJ2-2; CDR3: CASSLVRATDTGELFF; DNA: TGTGCCAGCAGCTTAGTGCGTGCCACTGACACCGGGGAGCTGTTTTTT
D: .; size: .; V: TRBV5-4; J: TRBJ1-1; CDR3: CASTLGGVNTEAFF; DNA: TGTGCCAGCACCTTGGGGGGCGTGAACACTGAAGCTTTCTTT
D: .; size: once; V: TRBV30; J: TRBJ2-1; CDR3: CAWGLSSYNEQFF; DNA: TGTGCCTGGGGACTTAGCTCCTACAATGAGCAGTTCTTC
D: TRBD2; size: .; V: TRBV29-1; J: TRBJ2-1; CDR3: CSVAGLGDGEQFF; DNA: TGCAGCGTGGCTGGACTAGGGGACGGTGAGCAGTTCTTC
D: .; size: .; V: TRBV5-6; J: TRBJ1-5; CDR3: CASSLGDQPQHF; DNA: TGTGCCAGCAGCTTGGGTGATCAGCCCCAGCATTTT
D: TRBD1; size: once; V: TRBV29-1; J: TRBJ2-7; CDR3: CSATGGYEQYF; DNA: TGCAGCGCTACAGGGGGCTACGAGCAGTACTTC
D: TRBD1; size: .; V: TRBV28; J: TRBJ1-1; CDR3: CASSREQGAAFF; DNA: TGTGCCAGCAGTAGGGAACAGGGGGCTGCTTTCTTT
D: TRBD2; size: .; V: TRBV19; J: TRBJ2-1; CDR3: CASTWGTSGNNEQFF; DNA: TGTGCCAGTACCTGGGGGACTAGCGGAAACAATGAGCAGTTCTTC
D: .; size: .; V: TRBV3-1/TRBV3-2; J: TRBJ2-7; CDR3: CASSRTGERSEQYF; DNA: TGTGCCAGCAGTCGGACGGGGGAGCGTTCCGAGCAGTACTTC
D: TRBD2; size: .; V: TRBV29-1; J: TRBJ2-3; CDR3: CSVEEPRDSSGSLPDTQYF; DNA: TGCAGCGTTGAAGAGCCAAGGGACTCTAGCGGGAGTTTGCCAGATACGCAGTATTTT
D: TRBD1; size: .; V: TRBV7-8; J: TRBJ1-2; CDR3: CASSPRKGQGLSYGYTF; DNA: TGTGCCAGCAGCCCTAGGAAGGGACAGGGCCTATCCTATGGCTACACCTTC
D: TRBD1; size: .; V: TRBV5-1; J: TRBJ1-2; CDR3: CASSLARDRDGYTF; DNA: TGCGCCAGCAGCTTGGCCCGGGACAGGGACGGCTACACCTTC
D: .; size: .; V: TRBV20-1; J: TRBJ2-7; CDR3: CSVLEVDEQYF; DNA: TGCAGTGTCCTGGAGGTCGACGAGCAGTACTTC
D: TRBD2; size: .; V: TRBV4-1; J: TRBJ2-7; CDR3: CASSQGSPGTSGTYEQYF; DNA: TGCGCCAGCAGCCAAGGTTCTCCCGGGACTAGCGGGACCTACGAGCAGTACTTC
D: TRBD2; size: .; V: TRBV6-5; J: TRBJ2-7; CDR3: CASSPLLAGSYEQYF; DNA: TGTGCCAGCAGTCCGCTGCTAGCGGGATCCTACGAGCAGTACTTC
D: .; size: .; V: TRBV2; J: TRBJ1-6; CDR3: CASSDQLSYNSPLHF; DNA: TGTGCCAGCAGTGACCAGCTCTCCTATAATTCACCCCTCCACTTT
D: .; size: .; V: TRBV5-1; J: TRBJ1-1; CDR3: CASSLGGWNTEAFF; DNA: TGCGCCAGCAGCTTGGGGGGCTGGAACACTGAAGCTTTCTTT
D: .; size: .; V: TRBV3-1/TRBV3-2; J: TRBJ1-1; CDR3: CASSQRGAGAEAFF; DNA: TGTGCCAGCAGCCAGCGAGGGGCGGGTGCTGAAGCTTTCTTT
D: .; size: .; V: TRBV2; J: TRBJ2-5; CDR3: CASSDVGQETQYF; DNA: TGTGCCAGCAGTGATGTAGGACAAGAGACCCAGTACTTC
D: .; size: .; V: TRBV19; J: TRBJ1-5; CDR3: CASSIWRVSQPQHF; DNA: TGTGCCAGTAGTATTTGGAGGGTTTCTCAGCCCCAGCATTTT
D: .; size: .; V: TRBV3-1/TRBV3-2; J: TRBJ1-6; CDR3: CASSQVGGQGTILYF; DNA: TGTGCCAGCAGCCAAGTCGGAGGGCAGGGGACCATCCTCTACTTT
D: .; size: .; V: TRBV28; J: TRBJ2-2; CDR3: CASSLHRANTGELFF; DNA: TGTGCCAGCAGTTTGCACAGGGCGAACACCGGGGAGCTGTTTTTT
D: TRBD2; size: .; V: TRBV19; J: TRBJ2-5; CDR3: CASRAVGTSGQETQYF; DNA: TGTGCCAGTAGGGCAGTGGGCACTAGCGGTCAAGAGACCCAGTACTTC
D: .; size: .; V: TRBV2; J: TRBJ2-3; CDR3: CASSPGHSFITDTQYF; DNA: TGTGCCAGCAGTCCGGGACACTCGTTCATCACAGATACGCAGTATTTT
D: .; size: .; V: TRBV9; J: TRBJ1-1; CDR3: CASSVGKGGTEAFF; DNA: TGTGCCAGCAGCGTAGGAAAGGGTGGCACTGAAGCTTTCTTT
D: .; size: few; V: TRBV3-1/TRBV3-2; J: TRBJ1-2; CDR3: CASSRLGSTPYGYTF; DNA: TGTGCCAGCAGCCGACTGGGGAGTACTCCTTATGGCTACACCTTC
D: .; size: .; V: TRBV28; J: TRBJ2-5; CDR3: CASSLGRVETQYF; DNA: TGTGCCAGCAGTTTGGGCAGGGTGGAGACCCAGTACTTC
D: TRBD2; size: .; V: TRBV28; J: TRBJ2-7; CDR3: CASSPPGLAGVEQYF; DNA: TGTGCCAGCAGTCCACCGGGACTAGCGGGAGTCGAGCAGTACTTC
D: .; size: .; V: TRBV4-2; J: TRBJ2-7; CDR3: CASSPVGAYEQYF; DNA: TGTGCCAGCAGCCCCGTAGGGGCCTACGAGCAGTACTTC
D: .; size: .; V: TRBV7-8; J: TRBJ1-4; CDR3: CASSLLSWATNEKLFF; DNA: TGTGCCAGCAGCTTACTAAGTTGGGCAACTAATGAAAAACTGTTTTTT
D: TRBD1; size: .; V: TRBV18; J: TRBJ2-3; CDR3: CASSPPGRGLKDTQYF; DNA: TGTGCCAGCTCCCCTCCAGGCAGGGGGCTTAAAGATACGCAGTATTTT
D: .; size: .; V: TRBV28; J: TRBJ1-6; CDR3: CASSTPAGGYSPLHF; DNA: TGTGCCAGCAGTACCCCGGCGGGGGGATATTCACCCCTCCACTTT
D: .; size: .; V: TRBV27; J: TRBJ1-5; CDR3: CASSSNNQPQHF; DNA: TGTGCCAGCAGTTCGAACAATCAGCCCCAGCATTTT
D: .; size: .; V: TRBV7-2; J: TRBJ2-4; CDR3: CASSGDGHSIQYF; DNA: TGTGCCAGCTCCGGGGATGGACATAGCATTCAGTACTTC
D: .; size: .; V: TRBV5-1; J: TRBJ1-3; CDR3: CASSLELSGNTIYF; DNA: TGCGCCAGCAGCTTGGAACTATCTGGAAACACCATATATTTT
D: .; size: .; V: TRBV7-2; J: TRBJ1-2; CDR3: CASSFGGSNYGYTF; DNA: TGTGCCAGCAGCTTTGGGGGTTCTAACTATGGCTACACCTTC
D: .; size: .; V: TRBV3-1/TRBV3-2; J: TRBJ1-6; CDR3: CASSQVQVNSPLHF; DNA: TGTGCCAGCAGCCAAGTCCAGGTAAATTCACCCCTCCACTTT
D: .; size: .; V: TRBV18; J: TRBJ1-5; CDR3: CASSPRDNQPQHF; DNA: TGTGCCAGCTCACCACGGGATAATCAGCCCCAGCATTTT
D: .; size: .; V: TRBV30; J: TRBJ2-2; CDR3: CAWSTPNTGELFF; DNA: TGTGCCTGGAGTACTCCGAACACCGGGGAGCTGTTTTTT
D: .; size: .; V: TRBV15; J: TRBJ1-6; CDR3: CATSSGGTDNSPLHF; DNA: TGTGCCACCAGCTCAGGAGGGACGGATAATTCACCCCTCCACTTT
D: TRBD2; size: few; V: TRBV11-2; J: TRBJ2-7; CDR3: CASSLDPGREKYEQYF; DNA: TGTGCCAGCAGCTTAGACCCGGGGCGGGAGAAGTACGAGCAGTACTTC
D: .; size: once; V: TRBV19; J: TRBJ1-3; CDR3: CASRNRGGAASGNTIYF; DNA: TGTGCCAGTAGGAATCGGGGGGGCGCCGCCTCTGGAAACACCATATATTTT
D: TRBD1; size: .; V: TRBV5-5; J: TRBJ2-2; CDR3: CASSLQVTGGFSGELFF; DNA: TGTGCCAGCAGCTTGCAGGTGACAGGGGGGTTTTCCGGGGAGCTGTTTTTT
D: TRBD1; size: .; V: TRBV28; J: TRBJ1-5; CDR3: CASKQGARSNQPQHF; DNA: TGTGCCAGCAAACAGGGGGCAAGAAGCAATCAGCCCCAGCATTTT
D: .; size: .; V: TRBV6-2/TRBV6-3; J: TRBJ2-2; CDR3: CASSYSGIDTGELFF; DNA: TGTGCCAGCAGTTACTCCGGGATAGACACCGGGGAGCTGTTTTTT
D: .; size: .; V: TRBV5-1; J: TRBJ2-3; CDR3: CASSRAESTDTQYF; DNA: TGCGCCAGCAGCCGCGCAGAGAGCACAGATACGCAGTATTTT
D: .; size: .; V: TRBV27; J: TRBJ1-4; CDR3: CASSFRGDNEKLFF; DNA: TGTGCCAGCAGCTTCCGGGGAGATAATGAAAAACTGTTTTTT
D: .; size: .; V: TRBV5-1; J: TRBJ1-1; CDR3: CASSLALMNTEAFF; DNA: TGCGCCAGCAGCTTGGCTCTGATGAACACTGAAGCTTTCTTT
D: .; size: .; V: TRBV5-1; J: TRBJ2-2; CDR3: CASNMGLLNTGELFF; DNA: TGCGCCAGCAATATGGGACTCCTGAACACCGGGGAGCTGTTTTTT
D: .; size: .; V: TRBV3-1/TRBV3-2; J: TRBJ1-1; CDR3: CASSTRGARGEAFF; DNA: TGTGCCAGCAGCACCCGGGGAGCTCGCGGTGAAGCTTTCTTT
D: TRBD2; size: .; V: TRBV27; J: TRBJ2-3; CDR3: CASTLGGVSTDTQYF; DNA: TGTGCCAGCACCCTTGGGGGGGTCAGCACAGATACGCAGTATTTT
D: .; size: .; V: TRBV2; J: TRBJ2-7; CDR3: CASSEYPRAGPEQYF; DNA: TGTGCCAGCAGTGAATACCCCAGGGCAGGCCCCGAGCAGTACTTC
D: .; size: .; V: TRBV19; J: TRBJ1-1; CDR3: CASSIYDREAFF; DNA: TGTGCCAGTAGTATTTACGACAGGGAAGCTTTCTTT
D: TRBD2; size: .; V: TRBV10-3; J: TRBJ2-7; CDR3: CAIRKIAGGSYEQYF; DNA: TGTGCCATCAGAAAGATAGCGGGGGGCTCCTACGAGCAGTACTTC
D: .; size: .; V: TRBV28; J: TRBJ1-4; CDR3: CASSLPPAYEKLFF; DNA: TGTGCCAGCAGTTTGCCGCCGGCATATGAAAAACTGTTTTTT
D: TRBD1; size: .; V: TRBV4-2; J: TRBJ2-1; CDR3: CASSQSGTDTLEQFF; DNA: TGTGCCAGCAGCCAATCTGGGACAGATACTCTTGAGCAGTTCTTC
D: .; size: .; V: TRBV27; J: TRBJ2-7; CDR3: CASSLTGAYEQYF; DNA: TGTGCCAGCAGTCTTACGGGGGCCTACGAGCAGTACTTC
D: .; size: .; V: TRBV3-1/TRBV3-2; J: TRBJ1-5; CDR3: CASSHGGRGQPQHF; DNA: TGTGCCAGCAGCCACGGAGGCCGAGGGCAGCCCCAGCATTTT